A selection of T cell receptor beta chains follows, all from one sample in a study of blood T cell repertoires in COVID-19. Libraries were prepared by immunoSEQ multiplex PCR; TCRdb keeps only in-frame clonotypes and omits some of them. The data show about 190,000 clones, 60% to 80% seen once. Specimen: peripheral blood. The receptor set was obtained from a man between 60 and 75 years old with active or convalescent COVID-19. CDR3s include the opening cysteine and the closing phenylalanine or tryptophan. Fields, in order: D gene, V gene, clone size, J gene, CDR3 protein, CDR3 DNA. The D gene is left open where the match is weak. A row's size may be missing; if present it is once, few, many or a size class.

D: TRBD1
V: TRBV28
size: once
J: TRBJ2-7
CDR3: CASSPPGTGMLEQYF
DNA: TGTGCCAGCAGTCCGCCCGGGACAGGGATGCTCGAGCAGTACTTC

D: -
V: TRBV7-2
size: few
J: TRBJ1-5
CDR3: CASSLVTGQPQHF
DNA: TGTGCCAGCAGCTTAGTCACCGGTCAGCCCCAGCATTTT

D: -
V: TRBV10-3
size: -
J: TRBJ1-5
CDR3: CAISLDAGPNQPQHF
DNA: TGTGCCATCAGCCTGGACGCAGGGCCTAATCAGCCCCAGCATTTT

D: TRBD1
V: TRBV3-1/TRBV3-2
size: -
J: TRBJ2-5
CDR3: CASSQDRGRTETQYF
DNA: TGTGCCAGCAGCCAGGACAGGGGGCGCACGGAGACCCAGTACTTC

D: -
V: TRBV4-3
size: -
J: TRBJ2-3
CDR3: CASSQDWGTVRYF
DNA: TGCGCCAGCAGCCAAGATTGGGGGACTGTGAGGTATTTT

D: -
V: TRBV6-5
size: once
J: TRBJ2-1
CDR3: CASSRTTYDEQFF
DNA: TGTGCCAGCAGTCGCACTACCTACGATGAGCAGTTCTTC

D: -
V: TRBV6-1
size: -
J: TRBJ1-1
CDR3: CASSEPENTEAFF
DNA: TGTGCCAGCAGTGAACCAGAGAACACTGAAGCTTTCTTT

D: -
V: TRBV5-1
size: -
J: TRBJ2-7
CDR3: CASSLARNAYEQYF
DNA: TGCGCCAGCAGCTTGGCCAGGAATGCCTACGAGCAGTACTTC

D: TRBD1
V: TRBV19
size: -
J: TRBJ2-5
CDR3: CASSSGTGTWGWETQYF
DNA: TGTGCCAGTAGCTCCGGGACAGGGACGTGGGGGTGGGAGACCCAGTACTTC

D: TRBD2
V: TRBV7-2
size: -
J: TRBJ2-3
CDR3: CASSVDGEGADTQYF
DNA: TGTGCCAGCAGCGTGGATGGGGAGGGAGCAGATACGCAGTATTTT

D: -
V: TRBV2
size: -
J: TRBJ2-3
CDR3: CASSDGGNADTQYF
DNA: TGTGCCAGCAGTGACGGCGGGAACGCAGATACGCAGTATTTT

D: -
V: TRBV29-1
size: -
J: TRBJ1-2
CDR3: CSVEGRDGYTF
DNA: TGCAGCGTGGAGGGCCGGGATGGCTACACCTTC

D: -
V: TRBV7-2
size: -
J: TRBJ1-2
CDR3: CATAADSHLYGYTF
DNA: TGTGCCACCGCGGCGGACAGCCATCTCTATGGCTACACCTTC

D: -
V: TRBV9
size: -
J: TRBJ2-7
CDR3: CASSGRDTYYEQYF
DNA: TGTGCCAGCAGCGGCCGGGACACTTACTACGAGCAGTACTTC

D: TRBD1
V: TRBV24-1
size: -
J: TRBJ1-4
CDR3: CATSDGGTGVEKLFF
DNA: TGTGCCACCAGTGATGGGGGGACAGGGGTTGAAAAACTGTTTTTT

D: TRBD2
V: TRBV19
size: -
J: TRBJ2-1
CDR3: CASSMGAGGLNEQFF
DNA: TGTGCCAGTAGTATGGGGGCGGGAGGGCTAAATGAGCAGTTCTTC

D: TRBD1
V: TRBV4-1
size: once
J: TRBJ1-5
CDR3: CASSPRQGNQPQHF
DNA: TGCGCCAGCAGCCCCAGACAGGGTAATCAGCCCCAGCATTTT

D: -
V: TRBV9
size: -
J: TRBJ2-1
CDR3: CASSVTGTPGSYNEQFF
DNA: TGTGCCAGCAGCGTTACGGGGACTCCCGGATCCTACAATGAGCAGTTCTTC

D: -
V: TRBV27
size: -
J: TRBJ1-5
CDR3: CASSTRGGSQHF
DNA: TGTGCCAGCAGCACCCGAGGCGGGTCCCAGCATTTT

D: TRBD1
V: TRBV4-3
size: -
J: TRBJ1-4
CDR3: CASSQEARQGWKLFF
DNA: TGCGCCAGCAGCCAAGAAGCGAGACAGGGTTGGAAACTGTTTTTT

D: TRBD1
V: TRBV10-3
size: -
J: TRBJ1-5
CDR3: CAIRADRGGNQPQHF
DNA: TGTGCCATCAGAGCAGACAGGGGGGGCAATCAGCCCCAGCATTTT

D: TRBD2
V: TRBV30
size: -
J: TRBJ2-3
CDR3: CAWLVAGGKDTQYF
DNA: TGTGCCTGGCTCGTCGCGGGGGGCAAAGATACGCAGTATTTT

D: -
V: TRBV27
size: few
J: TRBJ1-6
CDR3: CASRPGVGSPLHF
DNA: TGTGCCAGCAGACCAGGTGTGGGCTCACCCCTCCACTTT

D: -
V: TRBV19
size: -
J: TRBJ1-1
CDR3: CASSIDRWNTEAFF
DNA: TGTGCCAGTAGTATAGACCGGTGGAACACTGAAGCTTTCTTT

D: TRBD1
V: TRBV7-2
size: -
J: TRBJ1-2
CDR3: CASSLGATGTGYTF
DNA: TGTGCCAGCAGCTTAGGGGCGACAGGGACCGGCTACACCTTC

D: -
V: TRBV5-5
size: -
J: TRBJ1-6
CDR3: CASSPEVGLNSPLHF
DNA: TGTGCCAGCAGCCCCGAGGTCGGGTTAAATTCACCCCTCCACTTT

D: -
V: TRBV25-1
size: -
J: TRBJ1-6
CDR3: CASSTGNSPLHF
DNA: TGTGCCAGCAGTACCGGGAATTCACCCCTCCACTTT

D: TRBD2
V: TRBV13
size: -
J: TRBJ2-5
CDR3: CASSVGLALETQYF
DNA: TGTGCCAGCAGCGTGGGACTAGCGTTGGAGACCCAGTACTTC

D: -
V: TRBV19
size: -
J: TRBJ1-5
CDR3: CASLDGDQPQHF
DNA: TGTGCCAGCCTAGACGGCGATCAGCCCCAGCATTTT

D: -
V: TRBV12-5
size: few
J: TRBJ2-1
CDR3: CASGLGRVNGGEQFF
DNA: TGTGCTAGTGGTTTGGGACGGGTGAATGGCGGTGAGCAGTTCTTC

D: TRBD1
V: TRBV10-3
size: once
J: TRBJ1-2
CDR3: CATQGTGTIFGYTF
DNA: TGTGCCACTCAGGGGACAGGGACTATATTTGGCTACACCTTC

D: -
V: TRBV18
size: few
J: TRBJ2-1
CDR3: CASSSSPDNEQFF
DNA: TGTGCCAGCTCATCGTCCCCGGACAATGAGCAGTTCTTC

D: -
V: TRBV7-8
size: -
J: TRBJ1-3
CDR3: CASSLNRGRRNTIYF
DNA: TGTGCCAGCAGCTTAAACCGGGGGAGGAGAAACACCATATATTTT

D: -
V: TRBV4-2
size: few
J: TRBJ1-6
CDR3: CASSQPRQSYNSPLHF
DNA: TGTGCCAGCAGCCAACCCAGGCAGAGCTATAATTCACCCCTCCACTTT

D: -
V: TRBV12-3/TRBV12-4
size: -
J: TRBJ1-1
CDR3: CASSLGLRTEAFF
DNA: TGTGCCAGCAGTTTGGGGCTTCGGACTGAAGCTTTCTTT

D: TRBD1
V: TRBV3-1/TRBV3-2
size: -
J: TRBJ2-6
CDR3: CASSHWGQGAEGANVLTF
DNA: TGTGCCAGCAGCCATTGGGGACAGGGGGCAGAGGGGGCCAACGTCCTGACTTTC

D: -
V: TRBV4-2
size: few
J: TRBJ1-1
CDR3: CASSLGGYEAFF
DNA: TGTGCCAGCAGCCTAGGAGGGTATGAAGCTTTCTTT

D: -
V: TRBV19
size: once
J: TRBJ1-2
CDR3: CASSSGDYGYTF
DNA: TGTGCCAGTAGTTCGGGGGACTATGGCTACACCTTC

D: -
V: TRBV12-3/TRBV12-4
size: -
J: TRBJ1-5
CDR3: CASSFPGNQPQHF
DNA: TGTGCCAGCAGTTTTCCAGGCAATCAGCCCCAGCATTTT

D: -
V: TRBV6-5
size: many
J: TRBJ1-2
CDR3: CASSYSRILGYTF
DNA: TGTGCCAGCAGCTACTCGCGTATTCTTGGCTACACCTTC

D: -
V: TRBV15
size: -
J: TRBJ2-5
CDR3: CATSRGEGGQAQETQYF
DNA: TGTGCCACCAGCAGAGGAGAGGGGGGGCAGGCTCAAGAGACCCAGTACTTC

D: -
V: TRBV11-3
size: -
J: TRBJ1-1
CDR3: CASSLRGSITEAFF
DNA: TGTGCCAGCAGCCTCAGGGGAAGCATCACTGAAGCTTTCTTT

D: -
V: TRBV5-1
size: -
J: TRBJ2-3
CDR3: CASSPTNGVGTQYF
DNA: TGCGCCAGCAGCCCCACAAACGGGGTTGGTACGCAGTATTTT

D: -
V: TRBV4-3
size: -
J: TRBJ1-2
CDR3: CASSQDPRNYGYTF
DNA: TGCGCCAGCAGCCAAGACCCCAGAAACTATGGCTACACCTTC

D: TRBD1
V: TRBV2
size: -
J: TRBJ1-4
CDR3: CASSRDRANEKLFF
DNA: TGTGCCAGCAGTCGGGACAGGGCTAATGAAAAACTGTTTTTT

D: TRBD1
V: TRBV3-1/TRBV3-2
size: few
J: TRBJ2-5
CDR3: CASSQAQGRTQYF
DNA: TGTGCCAGCAGCCAAGCACAGGGGAGGACCCAGTACTTC

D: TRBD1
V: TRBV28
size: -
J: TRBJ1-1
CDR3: CASGSWTGTNTEAFF
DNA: TGTGCCAGCGGGTCTTGGACAGGGACAAACACTGAAGCTTTCTTT

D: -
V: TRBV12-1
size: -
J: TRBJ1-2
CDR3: CASSAGPPNYGHTF
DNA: TGTGCCAGCAGCGCCGGCCCTCCAAACTATGGCCACACCTTC

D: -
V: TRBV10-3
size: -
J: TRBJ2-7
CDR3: CAISEASGLGGYEQYF
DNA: TGTGCCATCAGTGAGGCGAGCGGGCTTGGGGGCTACGAGCAGTACTTC

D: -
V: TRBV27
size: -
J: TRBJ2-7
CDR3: CASSSGELTYEQYF
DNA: TGTGCCAGCAGTTCGGGTGAGCTTACCTACGAGCAGTACTTC

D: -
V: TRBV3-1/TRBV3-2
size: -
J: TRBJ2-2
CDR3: CASSRSGNTGELFF
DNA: TGTGCCAGCAGCCGAAGCGGGAACACCGGGGAGCTGTTTTTT

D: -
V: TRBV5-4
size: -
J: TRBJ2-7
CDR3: CASSPGGSDEQYF
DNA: TGTGCCAGCAGCCCTGGGGGGTCCGACGAGCAGTACTTC

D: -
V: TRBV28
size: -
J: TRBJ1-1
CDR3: CASSYGNEDLGTFF
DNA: TGTGCCAGCAGCTATGGTAACGAGGACTTGGGGACTTTCTTT

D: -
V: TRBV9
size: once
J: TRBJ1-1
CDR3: CASSVVQGTEAFF
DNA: TGTGCCAGCAGCGTAGTACAGGGCACTGAAGCTTTCTTT